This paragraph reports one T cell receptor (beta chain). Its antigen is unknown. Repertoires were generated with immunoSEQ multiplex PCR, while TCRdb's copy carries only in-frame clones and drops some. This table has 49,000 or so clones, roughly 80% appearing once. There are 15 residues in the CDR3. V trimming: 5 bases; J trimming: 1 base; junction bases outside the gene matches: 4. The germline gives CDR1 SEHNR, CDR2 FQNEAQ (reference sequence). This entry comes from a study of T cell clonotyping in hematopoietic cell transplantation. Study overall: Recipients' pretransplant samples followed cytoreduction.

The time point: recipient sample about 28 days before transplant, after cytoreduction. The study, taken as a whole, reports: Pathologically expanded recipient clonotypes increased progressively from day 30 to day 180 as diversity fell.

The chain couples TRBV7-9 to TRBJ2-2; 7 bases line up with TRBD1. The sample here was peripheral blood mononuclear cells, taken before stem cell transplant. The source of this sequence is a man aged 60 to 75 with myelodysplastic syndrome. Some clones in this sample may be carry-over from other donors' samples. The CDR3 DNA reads TGTGCCAGCAGCCTACGGACAGGGAACACCGGGGAGCTGTTTTTT. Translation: CASSLRTGNTGELFF. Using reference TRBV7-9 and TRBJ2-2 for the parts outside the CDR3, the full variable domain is DTGVSQNPRHKITKRGQNVTFRCDPISEHNRLYWYRQTLGQGPEFLTYFQNEAQLEKSRLLSDRFSAERPKGSFSTLEIQRTEQGDSAMYLCASSLRTGNTGELFFGEGSRLTVL.